This record covers a single T cell receptor (beta chain). Its specific antigen is unknown. Base-call qualities are not available, and no considerably larger clone is one nucleotide away. Peripheral blood CD8+ and CD4+ T cells from healthy donors, Susac syndrome patients and multiple sclerosis patients were profiled using high-throughput TCR beta sequencing. The multiple sclerosis controls were treatment-naive patients whose relapsing-remitting disease, either stable or active, fulfilled the revised McDonald criteria. Bulk CD8+ and CD4+ T cells were purified magnetically by negative isolation, whereas CD8+ TEMRA cells were enriched by FACS. Blood was drawn into EDTA tubes, processed within 24 hours, and PBMCs were isolated by density gradient centrifugation. PBMCs intended for TCR sequencing were cryopreserved in liquid nitrogen and thawed later in a water bath at 37 degrees C. The sorted or isolated CD4+, CD8+ and CD8+ TEMRA cells reached a purity of at least 90%.

RNA was extracted with the RNeasy kit and roughly 0.45 to 1 ug was reverse transcribed using random hexamers. TCR beta CDR3 regions were amplified with the immunoSEQ multiplex PCR assay covering 54 Vbeta and 13 Jbeta segments. PCR amplification bias was corrected using a synthetic template baseline for primer optimization and computational correction. The source study handled its data this way. Reads were annotated to V, D and J genes per IMGT and analyzed with immunoSEQ Analyzer, keeping only productive sequences. Clonality was calculated as one minus the Shannon entropy normalized by log2 of the number of productive unique sequences. For each patient and control, public and private clones were evaluated among the 100 most prevalent clones. A clone was defined as Susac-specific if it was absent from the healthy and MS cohorts, from about a thousand published viral clones and from other ImmuneACCESS disease sequences. TCRdb ran its own pipeline on the public reads, namely fastp trimming at Q25 and MiXCR clone calling, and kept in-frame beta chains. Each CDR3 protein gets just one entry, which takes the most common genes and DNA from the rows behind it. The V and J calls here are based on TCRdb, not the publication. This sample is represented by approximately 180,000 distinct CDR3 sequences; approximately 94% of them were singletons. The ten most abundant clones make up about 0.093% of the sample.

The data belong to a study of CD8 T cells in Susac syndrome (dated by TCRdb to between 2019 and 2020). Study-wide context: The study used repertoire sequencing to test whether antigen drove CD8+ T cell activation and differentiation in Susac syndrome.

General findings and caveats noted by the study authors: The number of individuals in the TCR sequencing and HLA analysis was acknowledged as relatively small.

CDR1 and CDR2 (MNHEY, SVGAGI) derive from the germline V gene. Trimming accounts for 0 bases at V and 3 bases at J, while the number of junction bases matched to no gene is 4. CDR3 length: 16 amino acids, cysteine to phenylalanine. Only the CDR3 portion is preserved as DNA: 48 bases, with reading frame beginning at the first base. This clonotype was obtained from a human donor with multiple sclerosis. The sample comprised CD4+ T cells from PBMCs. The chain employs TRBV6-5 and TRBJ2-1, and 8 junctional nucleotides match TRBD2. For the CDR3, the sequence is CASSYSRGGSYNEQFF. The DNA sequence is given as TGTGCCAGCAGTTACTCACGGGGGGGTAGCTACAATGAGCAGTTCTTC.